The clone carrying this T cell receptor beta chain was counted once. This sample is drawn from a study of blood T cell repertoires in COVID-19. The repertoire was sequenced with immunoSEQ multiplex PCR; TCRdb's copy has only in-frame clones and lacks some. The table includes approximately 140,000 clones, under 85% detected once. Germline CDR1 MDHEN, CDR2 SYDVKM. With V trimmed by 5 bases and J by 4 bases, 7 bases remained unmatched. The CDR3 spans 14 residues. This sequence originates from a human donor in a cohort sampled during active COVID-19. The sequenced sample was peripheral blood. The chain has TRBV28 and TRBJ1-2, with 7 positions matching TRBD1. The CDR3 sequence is CASSETGTLYGYTF. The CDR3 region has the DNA TGTGCCAGCAGTGAGACAGGGACCCTCTATGGCTACACCTTC.